This section outlines one T cell receptor (beta chain) sequence together with its context. The data were taken from a study of blood T cell repertoires in COVID-19. Study at large: Sites in the United States, Italy and Spain provided acute and convalescent COVID-19 samples. The analysed material was cDNA or gDNA that came from T cells, B-cell-depleted T cells, or PBMCs.

Per the original data handling: The authors estimated nucleated cell counts from reference gene primer amplification. The data were produced by immunoSEQ multiplex PCR, yet TCRdb's version contains in-frame clones alone and is incomplete. V and J calls and clone size follow that table, whereas D and trimming were derived from the DNA. The sample gives tens of thousands of clones, 85% of which show up once; roughly 23% is in the top ten. The CDR3 is 13 amino acids. Germline V gene lookup returns CDR1 SGHRS and CDR2 YFSETQ. Trimming stripped 2 bases from V and 0 bases from J, with 6 bases between. The sample taken for sequencing was peripheral blood. This sequence originates from a human donor in a cohort sampled during active COVID-19. The V call is TRBV5-1, the J call TRBJ2-7; D is ambiguous. The CDR3 region is CASSFSVSYEQYF. The CDR3 nucleotides are TGCGCCAGCAGCTTCTCGGTCTCCTACGAGCAGTACTTC.